Given below is one T cell receptor beta chain in context. Its target is not known. Profiling relied on immunoSEQ multiplex PCR, and the TCRdb table lists in-frame clones only, not all of them. The table shows over 10,000 clones, with around four fifths occurring only once. The data originate from a study of graft-versus-host responses after intestinal transplantation. Study outcomes and limitations: Individuals carrying graft-donor T cell macrochimerism showed high graft-versus-host to host-versus-graft clonal ratios in allografts. Recipient-marrow GvH clones were detected, some having first appeared in ileum or blood.

The CDR3 is made up of 15 amino acids. Germline V gene sequence: CDR1 MNHEY, CDR2 SVGAGI. Unmatched junction bases numbered 10, after V lost 5 bases and J lost 6 bases. The chain joins TRBV6-5 to TRBJ2-7, with TRBD2 matching 10 bases. This clonotype originated in a human patient who received an intestinal transplant, so some T cells may come from the graft donor. The source material was PBMCs, sampled after intestinal transplantation. The CDR3 nucleotides read TGTGCCAGCAGTCGCGGAGCGGGAGGGCCCATCGAGCAGTACTTC. Protein sequence: CASSRGAGGPIEQYF.